The 14 T cell receptor beta chains listed next were all sequenced from one sample in a study of T cell clonality in common variable immunodeficiency (dated by TCRdb to 2014 to 2015). Overall results and qualifications from the work: CVID TCRbeta sequences were reported to have fewer deletions and N-nucleotide insertions and to lack highly modified clones with 13 or more V deletions.

Their antigens remain unidentified. Library creation used the immunoSEQ multiplex PCR assay. TCRdb obtained this table from immuneACCESS and retained in-frame rearrangements with V and J assigned. These tables miss some clones; where compared with another copy, unresolved V genes account for less than half of the shortfall, and the remainder is unexplained. This sample holds about 25,000 clones in total, without any singletons. The ten largest make up 3.5% to 4.5% of the sample. Sequences were obtained from peripheral blood mononuclear cells. These receptors were taken from a human donor with common variable immunodeficiency.

This clone was recorded at least ten times. The CDR3 end falls 3 residues outside the read, so it is completed with the germline J gene. The gene calls are TRBV5-1 and TRBJ1-1, with no clear D. Germline V lookup: CDR1 SGHRS, CDR2 YFSETQ. V was clipped by 0 bases and J by 3 bases, with 9 bases between them. This CDR3 spans 14 amino acids. The CDR3 DNA, read in part, is TGCGCCAGCAGCTTGGTTCGCCGGGACACTGAA. It specifies CASSLVRRDTE. The whole CDR3 is CASSLVRRDTEAFF.

This clone was observed a handful of times. Read coverage stops 3 residues before the CDR3 terminus; the germline J gene supplies the remainder. V and J are TRBV20-1 and TRBJ2-5, with D possibly called TRBD1 or TRBD2 (5 bases each). The germline gives CDR1 DFQATT, CDR2 SNEGSKA (reference sequence). The CDR3 runs 11 residues. Trimming shortened V by 3 bases and J by 5 bases, and 7 bases separated the two germline ends. The sequenced part of the CDR3 DNA is TGCAGTGCTAGTGAGGGGGAGACC. This encodes CSASEGET. The entire CDR3 protein is CSASEGETQYF.

This clone was seen more than once but under ten times. Coverage ceases 3 residues before the CDR3 finishes, and the germline J gene fills in the end. The J gene is TRBJ2-7, the V gene TRBV19; the match to TRBD2 covers 7 bases. Germline V lookup: CDR1 LNHDA, CDR2 SQIVND (reference sequence). Trimming took 6 bases from V and 5 from J; bases not matched to a gene: 13. The CDR3 length is 15 residues. The CDR3 spells CASRHLADGRNEQYF. CDR3 DNA, as far as it was read: TGTGCCAGTAGACATCTAGCGGATGGACGGAACGAG.

This clone was recorded many times. The read stops 3 residues short of the end of the CDR3; the missing end is completed from the germline J gene. This rearrangement joins TRBV18 to TRBJ2-7; D perhaps matches TRBD1 (5 bases). V lost 3 bases, J lost 0 bases, and 6 bases lay in between. The CDR3 sequence is 13 residues long. The germline gives CDR1 KGHSH, CDR2 LQKENI. The CDR3 is CASSPGASYEQYF. CDR3 bases read: TGTGCCAGCTCACCTGGGGCCTCCTACGAG.

Remarks on this clone: The missing CDR3 end, 3 residues past where the read stops, is filled in from the germline J gene. V gene TRBV2 combines with J gene TRBJ1-1, with D possibly matching TRBD1 (6 bases). The CDR3 runs 13 residues. CDR1 SNHLY and CDR2 FYNNEI come from the germline V gene. Trimming removed 8 bases from V and 4 bases from J, with 14 bases in between. The CDR3 bases that were read are TGTGCCAGCCGAGGGGGGGGCCTCACTGAA. As protein: CASRGGGLTE. The full CDR3 protein is CASRGGGLTEAFF.

As concerns this clone: The read ends 3 residues early relative to the CDR3; the germline J gene fills the gap. V gene TRBV7-2 combines with J gene TRBJ2-7; D gene ambiguous. Germline V gene sequence: CDR1 SGHTA, CDR2 FQGNSA. This CDR3 contains 12 residues. V was trimmed by 2 bases and J by 3 bases, leaving 5 bases between them. The chain's CDR3 is CASSLSNYEQYF. The CDR3 DNA, read in part, is TGTGCCAGCAGCTTATCAAACTACGAG.

By sample share, this clone is medium-sized. The CDR3 loop is CSARGYMGRTGRYQPQHF. The covered CDR3 bases are TGCAGTGCTAGAGGCTATATGGGAAGGACAGGGAGGTATCAGCCC. V is TRBV20-1 and J is TRBJ1-5, with TRBD1 identical over 8 bases. The missing CDR3 end, 3 residues past where the read stops, is filled in from the germline J gene. This CDR3 region has 18 residues. V dropped 1 base and J dropped 5; count of bases not matched to a gene: 16. Germline CDR1 reads DFQATT; CDR2 reads SNEGSKA (reference sequence).

As for this clone: The CDR3 end is not reached by the read, which stops 3 residues before it; the germline J gene fills it in. The gene calls are TRBV29-1 and TRBJ2-7; 8 bases line up with TRBD1. This CDR3 spans 16 amino acids. The germline CDR1 and CDR2 sequences are SQVTM and ANQGSEA. With V trimmed by 3 bases and J by 0 bases, 10 bases remained unmatched. CDR3 DNA, as far as it was read: TGCAGCGTTGATTCGTCGTGGACAGGGAGCTCCTACGAG. Translated, it gives CSVDSSWTGSSYE. The full CDR3 reads CSVDSSWTGSSYEQYF.

This clone occurred many times. The CDR3 end is not reached by the read, which stops 3 residues before it; the germline J gene fills it in. This chain connects TRBV6-1 to TRBJ1-2; 9 bases map to TRBD1. CDR1 is MNHNS, CDR2 SASEGT, per germline. The J segment lost 5 bases and the V segment lost 4 bases, leaving 2 bases of the junction unmatched. The CDR3 extends over 13 amino acids. The CDR3 DNA, read in part, is TGTGCCAGCAGTGCCGGACAGGGGTATGGC. Protein: CASSAGQGYG. The complete CDR3 protein is CASSAGQGYGYTF.

This clone has ten or more counts. The sequenced fragment ends 3 residues before the CDR3 boundary, so the rest is inferred from the germline J gene. The chain combines TRBV30 with TRBJ2-7, with 10 bases matching TRBD2. Trimming cost V 2 bases and J 2 bases; bases outside gene matches: 18. The CDR3 has 19 amino acids. Germline CDR1 is GTSNPN and CDR2 is SVGIG (reference sequence). The CDR3 here is CAWSPAHGLAVRIAYEQYF. The sequenced CDR3 bases are TGTGCCTGGAGTCCCGCCCACGGACTAGCGGTGAGGATCGCCTACGAG.

This clone has a count of ten or more. The read terminates 3 residues ahead of where the CDR3 ends, so the germline J gene completes it. The chain is built from TRBV30 and TRBJ2-5; tentative D call: TRBD1 (5 bases). The CDR3 extends over 16 amino acids. Germline V lookup: CDR1 GTSNPN, CDR2 SVGIG (reference sequence). Trimming stripped 4 bases from V and 7 bases from J, with 25 bases between. CDR3 amino acids: CAWTPPLGPIKRTQYF. The CDR3 DNA, read in part, is TGTGCCTGGACCCCTCCCCTGGGGCCGATCAAGAGGACC.

The sample holds a few counts of this clone. The read ends 3 residues shy of where the CDR3 ends; the end is completed using the germline J gene. The genes are TRBV6-1 and TRBJ2-2; 7 nucleotides line up with TRBD1. There are 16 residues in the CDR3. The germline V gene has CDR1 MNHNS and CDR2 SASEGT. The J segment lost 2 bases and the V segment lost 6 bases, leaving 9 bases of the junction unmatched. The CDR3: CASREQGTFNTGELFF. CDR3 DNA (partial): TGTGCCAGCAGGGAACAGGGGACCTTCAACACCGGGGAG.

The table lists this clone with a few counts. The read falls 3 residues short of the CDR3 end, and the missing part is taken from the germline J gene. This chain links TRBV19 with TRBJ1-1; TRBD1 aligns across 7 bases. The CDR3 totals 14 residues. The germline V gene encodes CDR1 LNHDA and CDR2 SQIVND (reference sequence). After removal of 4 bases from V and 5 bases from J, the junction contained 7 bases not matched to a gene. The CDR3 loop is CASSTRQGRTEAFF. CDR3 bases read: TGTGCCAGTAGTACCAGACAGGGCCGTACTGAA.

This clone was recorded many times. From the germline J gene comes the end of the CDR3, since the read stops 3 residues before it. The rearrangement joins TRBV18 to TRBJ1-1; no clear D gene. V lost 2 bases, J lost 4 bases, and 11 bases lay in between. The CDR3 covers 14 residues. The V gene's germline CDR1 is KGHSH and CDR2 LQKENI. The sequenced CDR3 bases are TGTGCCAGCTCACCATTTCGCGAGGGCACTGAA. Its translation is CASSPFREGTE. The whole CDR3 sequence is CASSPFREGTEAFF.